In this sample, the clone carrying this TCR beta chain turned up many times. This specimen belongs to a study of T cells after yellow fever vaccination. CDR1 is SGHTA, CDR2 FQGTGA, per germline. The CDR3 runs to 13 residues. The J segment lost 9 bases and the V segment lost 4 bases, leaving 6 bases of the junction unmatched. TCRdb re-analysed the 5' RACE reads in MiXCR, keeping a single row per CDR3 protein. The sample has some 390,000 distinct CDR3 sequences, roughly a sixth seen once. Specimen: PBMCs, collected before the yellow fever booster vaccination. The receptor comes from a man younger than 30 who received the YFV17D yellow fever vaccine. The genes are TRBV7-3 and TRBJ2-1; TRBD2 matches at 7 bases. The CDR3 reads CASSSSGGGEQFF. In DNA form, the CDR3 reads TGTGCCAGCAGCTCCTCGGGGGGTGGTGAGCAGTTCTTC.